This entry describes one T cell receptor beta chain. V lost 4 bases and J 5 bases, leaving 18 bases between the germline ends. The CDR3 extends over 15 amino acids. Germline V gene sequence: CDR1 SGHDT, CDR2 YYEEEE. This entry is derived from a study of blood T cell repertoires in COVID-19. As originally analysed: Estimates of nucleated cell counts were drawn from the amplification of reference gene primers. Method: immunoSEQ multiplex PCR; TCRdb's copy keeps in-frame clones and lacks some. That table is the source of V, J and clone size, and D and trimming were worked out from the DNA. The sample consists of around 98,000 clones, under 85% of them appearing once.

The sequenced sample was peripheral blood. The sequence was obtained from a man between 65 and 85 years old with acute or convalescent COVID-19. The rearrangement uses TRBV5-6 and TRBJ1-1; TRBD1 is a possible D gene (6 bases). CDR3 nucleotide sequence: TGTGCCAGCAGCCCGGGGGGCAGGGAAGGAACTGAAGCTTTCTTT. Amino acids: CASSPGGREGTEAFF.